The 25 T cell receptor beta chains below were found in one sample sequenced in a study of blood T cell repertoires in COVID-19 (dated by TCRdb to about 2020). Library generation was performed with the immunoSEQ multiplex PCR assay. TCRdb re-hosts the immuneACCESS table, in-frame sequences only. Its copies lack some clones; in the studies checked, an unresolved V gene accounts for under half of them, and the cause for the rest is not known. This sample lists nearly 250,000 clones; about 84% were detected once. Of the sample, about 6% is held by the ten largest clones. Sample: peripheral blood. These receptors were taken from an elderly woman with COVID-19, enrolled during active disease.

The chain has TRBV6-5 and TRBJ2-5, with a tentative D call TRBD1 (6 bases). The germline gives CDR1 MNHEY, CDR2 SVGAGI. CDR3 length: 14 residues. V was clipped by 5 bases and J by 1 base, with 11 bases between them. The CDR3 sequence is CASSQNRAQETQYF. The CDR3, as DNA: TGTGCCAGCAGTCAAAACAGGGCCCAAGAGACCCAGTACTTC.

V and J are TRBV11-2 and TRBJ2-2; a weak D match, TRBD1 (6 bases). CDR3 length: 16 amino acids. Germline values: CDR1 SGHAT, CDR2 FQNNGV. Trimming removed 4 bases from V and 0 bases from J, with 12 bases in between. CDR3 sequence: CASSSPGHSNTGELFF. CDR3 in DNA: TGTGCCAGCAGCTCCCCGGGACATTCGAACACCGGGGAGCTGTTTTTT. Together with reference TRBV11-2 and TRBJ2-2, the CDR3 gives the full variable domain: EAGVAQSPRYKIIEKRQSVAFWCNPISGHATLYWYQQILGQGPKLLIQFQNNGVVDDSQLPKDRFSAERLKGVDSTLKIQPAKLEDSAVYLCASSSPGHSNTGELFFGEGSRLTVL.

The genes are TRBV9 and TRBJ2-7, with D possibly TRBD1 on 6 matching bases. The CDR3 runs 15 residues. V shed 0 bases and J shed 4 bases, with 14 bases lying between them. Germline-derived CDR1 and CDR2 are SGDLS and YYNGEE. The CDR3 spells CASSVGIGGRYEQYF. CDR3 DNA sequence: TGTGCCAGCAGCGTAGGGATAGGGGGTAGGTACGAGCAGTACTTC.

This clone occurred once. The chain couples TRBV5-8 to TRBJ2-1, with 7 nucleotides matching TRBD2. From germline, CDR1 is SGHTS and CDR2 YDEGEE. This CDR3 comprises 16 residues. After removal of 3 bases from V and 5 bases from J, the junction contained 11 bases not matched to a gene. The CDR3 protein is CASSSGTTPFHNEQFF. For the CDR3, the DNA is TGTGCCAGCAGCTCCGGGACTACCCCTTTCCACAATGAGCAGTTCTTC.

This chain connects TRBV6-5 to TRBJ2-7, with D possibly being TRBD1 (6 bases). The V end was cut by 11 bases, the J end by 1 base, with 15 bases between. Germline V lookup: CDR1 MNHEY, CDR2 SVGAGI. CDR3 length: 13 amino acids. CDR3 DNA: TGTGCCTCATCAGGGGCCCCTTCCTACGAGCAGTACTTC. Encoded protein: CASSGAPSYEQYF.

The J gene is TRBJ1-6, the V gene TRBV10-3, with TRBD1 identical over 8 bases. Trimming removed 6 bases from V and 9 bases from J; junction bases left unmatched: 7. Germline CDR1 ENHRY, CDR2 SYGVKD. The CDR3 covers 14 residues. The CDR3 nucleotides read TGTGCCATCAGAGAACAGGGGGGGGGTTCACCCCTCCACTTT. Translated: CAIREQGGGSPLHF.

V gene TRBV19 combines with J gene TRBJ2-5; 7 bases align to TRBD1. CDR1 is LNHDA, CDR2 SQIVND, per germline (reference sequence). The CDR3 totals 15 residues. With 3 bases clipped from V and 2 bases from J, the junction kept 6 bases outside the gene matches. CDR3 DNA: TGTGCCAGTAGTATCGGACAGGCGGTACAAGAGACCCAGTACTTC. This codes for CASSIGQAVQETQYF.

This sequence joins TRBV2 and TRBJ2-1; no reliable D call. Germline V gene lookup returns CDR1 SNHLY and CDR2 FYNNEI. The CDR3 length is 13 residues. With 7 bases removed from V and 2 bases from J, the gap between germline ends came to 9 bases. CDR3 region: CASTQQTYNEQFF. CDR3 nucleotide sequence: TGTGCCAGCACGCAACAAACCTACAATGAGCAGTTCTTC.

V is TRBV3-1 (or the pseudogene TRBV3-2) and J is TRBJ2-5; TRBD1 matches at 12 bases. This CDR3 has 17 residues. The germline CDR1 and CDR2 sequences are LGHDT and YNNKEL (reference sequence). V lost 2 bases and J lost 4; bases outside the gene matches: 8. CDR3 coding DNA: TGTGCCAGCAGCCAACGTCGGGACAGGGGGCAGGGAGAGACCCAGTACTTC. It encodes CASSQRRDRGQGETQYF.

The chain couples TRBV7-9 to TRBJ1-4, with TRBD1 matching over 8 bases. CDR1 and CDR2 from the germline V gene are SEHNR and FQNEAQ (reference sequence). The CDR3 totals 14 residues. Trimming took 7 bases from V and 4 from J; bases not matched to a gene: 5. CDR3 coding DNA: TGTGCCAGCATCGTAGGACAGGGTAATGAAAAACTGTTTTTT. Its translation is CASIVGQGNEKLFF.

This chain links TRBV30 with TRBJ2-5; 10 nucleotides match TRBD2. The germline gives CDR1 GTSNPN, CDR2 SVGIG (reference sequence). The CDR3 is made up of 15 amino acids. Trimming cost V 5 bases and J 4 bases; bases outside gene matches: 10. The CDR3 spells CAWARASGGRETQYF. CDR3 sequence (DNA): TGTGCCTGGGCGCGGGCTAGCGGGGGAAGAGAGACCCAGTACTTC.

J is TRBJ2-1 and V is TRBV7-8, with D maybe TRBD2 (7 bases). Germline V lookup: CDR1 SGHVS, CDR2 FQNEAQ. V dropped 5 bases and J dropped 4 bases, with 21 bases sitting between them. This CDR3 comprises 17 residues. The CDR3 DNA is TGTGCCAGCAGCCCCAGGGGAGGGTCGGGGAAATACAATGAGCAGTTCTTC. It codes for CASSPRGGSGKYNEQFF.

The CDR3 bases are TGTGCCAGCACCACATCGGGGACCCAGTACTTC. Translation: CASTTSGTQYF. This sequence joins TRBV6-6 and TRBJ2-5; the D is unclear. Germline-derived CDR1 and CDR2 are MNHNY and SVGAGI (reference sequence). Between the trimmed V and J ends, which lost 7 bases and 7 bases, there was a span of 10 bases. The CDR3 spans 11 residues.

V is TRBV7-9 and J is TRBJ2-1, with TRBD2 as a possible D gene (5 bases). CDR1 and CDR2 (germline): SEHNR, FQNEAQ (reference sequence). With 1 base removed from V and 1 base from J, the gap between germline ends came to 11 bases. The CDR3 totals 16 residues. The CDR3 reads CASSLVLAGSYNEQFF. The CDR3 coding sequence is TGTGCCAGCAGCTTAGTCCTAGCTGGATCCTACAATGAGCAGTTCTTC.

This clone came up a few times. The rearrangement uses TRBV3-1 (or the pseudogene TRBV3-2) and TRBJ2-3; 12 bases match TRBD2. This CDR3 region has 16 residues. Germline assignment: CDR1 LGHDT and CDR2 YNNKEL (reference sequence). V trimming: 4 bases; J trimming: 5 bases; junction bases outside the gene matches: 7. The CDR3: CASSRQLAGGLDTQYF. The CDR3, as DNA: TGTGCCAGCAGCCGTCAACTAGCGGGGGGCCTAGATACGCAGTATTTT.

The CDR3 coding sequence is TGTGCCAGCAGGCCCAACAGGGCAGGTTTCTACGAGCAGTACGTC. Residues: CASRPNRAGFYEQYV. The chain is built from TRBV7-8 and TRBJ2-7, with D possibly being TRBD1 (6 bases). Germline V gene data show CDR1 as SGHVS and CDR2 as FQNEAQ. This CDR3 has 15 amino acids. V gave up 6 bases and J gave up 3 bases, with 18 bases separating them.

The chain links TRBV16 to TRBJ1-6, with TRBD1 matching 8 bases. The CDR3 length is 16 residues. Losses at the gene ends were 0 bases for V and 6 bases for J; bases not matched to a gene: 4. CDR1 and CDR2 (germline): KGHSY, FQNENV. CDR3 loop: CASSQSPTGANSPLHF. The CDR3 nucleotides read TGTGCCAGCAGCCAATCCCCGACAGGGGCTAATTCACCCCTCCACTTT.

The chain links TRBV7-9 to TRBJ2-6; TRBD1 matches at 9 bases. Germline CDR1 reads SEHNR; CDR2 reads FQNEAQ (reference sequence). J gave up 3 bases and V 3 bases, and 3 bases lay outside the gene matches. CDR3 length: 16 amino acids. The CDR3 coding sequence is TGTGCCAGCAGCTTCCCGGGACAGGGTGGGGCCAACGTCCTGACTTTC. It specifies CASSFPGQGGANVLTF.

The rearrangement joins TRBV6-1 to TRBJ2-7; D may be TRBD1 (6 bases). V was trimmed by 2 bases and J by 2 bases, leaving 10 bases between them. Germline V CDR1 and CDR2: MNHNS, SASEGT. The CDR3 is made up of 14 amino acids. CDR3 sequence: CASSEQTGPYEQYF. In nucleotides, the CDR3 is TGTGCCAGCAGTGAACAGACAGGCCCCTACGAGCAGTACTTC.

J is TRBJ2-2 and V is TRBV6-1, with D tentatively TRBD1 (6 bases). This CDR3 comprises 15 residues. Trimming took off 1 base at V and 4 bases at J, with 10 bases between the two ends. From germline, CDR1 is MNHNS and CDR2 SASEGT. The CDR3 DNA reads TGTGCCAGCAGTGAAGGAGTAGGGGGCACCGGGGAGCTGTTTTTT. Protein product: CASSEGVGGTGELFF.

This clone was counted only a few times. The chain couples TRBV30 to TRBJ1-2; 10 nucleotides line up with TRBD1. Unmatched junction bases numbered 9, after V lost 0 bases and J lost 8 bases. The CDR3 runs to 15 residues. CDR1 is GTSNPN, CDR2 SVGIG, per germline (reference sequence). As DNA, the CDR3 is TGTGCCTGGAGTGTAAGGGGACAGGGGAAGGGAGGCTACACCTTC. Its protein product is CAWSVRGQGKGGYTF. The variable domain in full, completed from reference TRBV30 and TRBJ1-2, reads SQTIHQWPATLVQPVGSPLSLECTVEGTSNPNLYWYRQAAGRGLQLLFYSVGIGQISSEVPQNLSASRPQDRQFILSSKKLLLSDSGFYLCAWSVRGQGKGGYTFGSGTRLTVV.

V and J are TRBV7-9 and TRBJ1-6; D is uncertain. Trimming stripped 5 bases from V and 10 bases from J, with 6 bases between. Germline V lookup: CDR1 SEHNR, CDR2 FQNEAQ (reference sequence). The CDR3 length is 11 residues. DNA for the CDR3: TGTGCCAGCAGCCCAACATCACCCCTCCACTTT. This translates into CASSPTSPLHF.

V gene TRBV28 combines with J gene TRBJ2-1; TRBD1 matches at 12 bases. There are 15 residues in the CDR3. Trimming took 2 bases from V and 9 from J; bases not matched to a gene: 5. Germline values: CDR1 MDHEN, CDR2 SYDVKM. CDR3 DNA: TGTGCCAGCAGTTTAGGGACAGGGGGCTACGGTGAGCAGTTCTTC. Its translation is CASSLGTGGYGEQFF.

The CDR3 here is CASSTGTGGTEAFF. The CDR3, as DNA: TGTGCCAGTAGTACTGGGACAGGGGGCACTGAAGCTTTCTTT. This chain connects TRBV19 to TRBJ1-1; 11 bases are shared with TRBD1. J was trimmed by 4 bases and V by 4 bases; bases with no gene match: 2. The CDR3 length is 14 residues. Germline V gene lookup returns CDR1 LNHDA and CDR2 SQIVND (reference sequence).

J is TRBJ2-5 and V is TRBV11-2; D is undetermined. Germline V lookup: CDR1 SGHAT, CDR2 FQNNGV. The CDR3 covers 13 residues. Trimming shortened V by 5 bases and J by 5 bases, and 12 bases separated the two germline ends. CDR3: CASSLRVLETQYF. CDR3 DNA sequence: TGTGCCAGCAGCCTCCGGGTCTTGGAGACCCAGTACTTC. Together with reference TRBV11-2 and TRBJ2-5, the CDR3 gives the full variable domain: EAGVAQSPRYKIIEKRQSVAFWCNPISGHATLYWYQQILGQGPKLLIQFQNNGVVDDSQLPKDRFSAERLKGVDSTLKIQPAKLEDSAVYLCASSLRVLETQYFGPGTRLLVL.